These T cell receptor beta chains were read from a single sample in a study of blood T cell repertoires in COVID-19. TCRdb keeps only in-frame clones here, not all; method: immunoSEQ multiplex PCR. Among about 280,000 clones, approximately 86% were seen once, and the ten largest hold 2% to 2.5%. Sequenced material: peripheral blood. These receptors were taken from a woman aged 50 to 65 who had recovered from COVID-19. The CDR3 runs from the conserved cysteine through the conserved F or W. Each record gives: J gene, D gene, V gene, clone size, CDR3 DNA, CDR3 protein. D genes are given only for firm matches. Rows give clone size only sometimes, using once, few, many, or a class for an expanded clone.

J: TRBJ1-1
D: .
V: TRBV4-2
size: .
DNA: TGTGCCAGCAGCCCCCTCAGAAACACTGAAGCTTTCTTT
CDR3: CASSPLRNTEAFF

J: TRBJ2-1
D: TRBD2
V: TRBV6-2/TRBV6-3
size: .
DNA: TGTGCCAGCAGACCTTCGATACGCGGGGGGGCCGTATTTTACGAGCAGTTCTTC
CDR3: CASRPSIRGGAVFYEQFF

J: TRBJ1-1
D: TRBD1
V: TRBV10-3
size: few
DNA: TGTGCCATCAGGAAGGGACAGGGCGACACTGAAGCTTTCTTT
CDR3: CAIRKGQGDTEAFF

J: TRBJ2-2
D: TRBD2
V: TRBV5-1
size: .
DNA: TGCGCCAGCAGCCCCGGGACTAGCATGGCCGGGGAGCTGTTTTTT
CDR3: CASSPGTSMAGELFF

J: TRBJ2-7
D: TRBD2
V: TRBV5-1
size: .
DNA: TGCGCCAGCAGCTTGGTTGGGGGGAGGGCCTACGAGCAGTACTTC
CDR3: CASSLVGGRAYEQYF

J: TRBJ1-2
D: TRBD1
V: TRBV6-2/TRBV6-3
size: .
DNA: TGTGCCAGCAGCTCCGACAGGGCCGGAGGAGGCTACACCTTC
CDR3: CASSSDRAGGGYTF

J: TRBJ2-2
D: TRBD2
V: TRBV5-1
size: .
DNA: TGCGCCAGCAGCTTGGTCCTAGCGGGGGGGCCTCTGAACACCGGGGAGCTGTTTTTT
CDR3: CASSLVLAGGPLNTGELFF

J: TRBJ2-7
D: TRBD1
V: TRBV19
size: .
DNA: TGTGCCAGTAGTATAGATCAATGGACAGGGTCCTACGAGCAGTACTTC
CDR3: CASSIDQWTGSYEQYF

J: TRBJ1-2
D: TRBD1
V: TRBV6-5
size: once
DNA: TGTGCCAGCAGTACAGGGGAGAACTATGGCTACACCTTC
CDR3: CASSTGENYGYTF

J: TRBJ2-3
D: TRBD2
V: TRBV11-1
size: .
DNA: TGTGCCAGCAGCAGGGGGACTAGCGGTGCAGATACGCAGTATTTT
CDR3: CASSRGTSGADTQYF

J: TRBJ1-2
D: TRBD1
V: TRBV7-9
size: .
DNA: TGTGCCAGCAGCTCCCCTCTCTTCGGACAGGGCGACTATGGCTACACCTTC
CDR3: CASSSPLFGQGDYGYTF

J: TRBJ1-1
D: .
V: TRBV6-4
size: .
DNA: TGTGCCAGCAGTGCCACACAGGGACGAACGGCTGAAGCTTTCTTT
CDR3: CASSATQGRTAEAFF

J: TRBJ1-2
D: .
V: TRBV4-1
size: .
DNA: TGCGCCAGCAGCCAGCCCTCGACAGGCTATGGCTACACCTTC
CDR3: CASSQPSTGYGYTF

J: TRBJ2-3
D: .
V: TRBV27
size: once
DNA: TGTGCCAGCTCCCTTGCCCCTACAGGGTCAGATACGCAGTATTTT
CDR3: CASSLAPTGSDTQYF

J: TRBJ2-3
D: .
V: TRBV28
size: .
DNA: TGTGCCAGCGAAAATCAGGGCGCAGATACGCAGTATTTT
CDR3: CASENQGADTQYF

J: TRBJ1-1
D: .
V: TRBV30
size: .
DNA: TGTGCCTGGCGGACTCTCACTGAAGCTTTCTTT
CDR3: CAWRTLTEAFF

J: TRBJ1-1
D: .
V: TRBV19
size: once
DNA: TGTGCCAGTAGTCCCCATGTGAGGACTGAAGCTTTCTTT
CDR3: CASSPHVRTEAFF

J: TRBJ1-2
D: .
V: TRBV4-1
size: .
DNA: TGCGCCAGCAGCCAAGACGAGATATATGGCTACACCTTC
CDR3: CASSQDEIYGYTF

J: TRBJ1-2
D: .
V: TRBV18
size: .
DNA: TGTGCCAGCTCCACTCGGGAACGGAGGGGCTACACCTTC
CDR3: CASSTRERRGYTF

J: TRBJ2-2
D: TRBD1
V: TRBV7-2
size: .
DNA: TGTGCCACCCCGCCCAGGGGGCCTTCCGGGGAGCTGTTTTTT
CDR3: CATPPRGPSGELFF

J: TRBJ2-1
D: TRBD2
V: TRBV2
size: .
DNA: TGTGCCAGCAGTCCCTCGGGACTAGCGGGATACAATGAGCAGTTCTTC
CDR3: CASSPSGLAGYNEQFF

J: TRBJ2-7
D: TRBD2
V: TRBV7-2
size: once
DNA: TGTGCCAGCAGCTTAGGGGACTACACAGGGCAGTACTTC
CDR3: CASSLGDYTGQYF

J: TRBJ2-5
D: TRBD2
V: TRBV19
size: once
DNA: TGTGCCAGTAGTATTTTAGGCGCGGGGGGCCAAGAGACCCAGTACTTC
CDR3: CASSILGAGGQETQYF

J: TRBJ1-5
D: TRBD1
V: TRBV5-8
size: .
DNA: TGTGCCAGCAGCTTGGGGGGACAGCGATACAATCAGCCCCAGCATTTT
CDR3: CASSLGGQRYNQPQHF

J: TRBJ2-7
D: .
V: TRBV11-2
size: .
DNA: TGTGCCAGCAGTGATCTACGAGAGCAGTACTTC
CDR3: CASSDLREQYF

J: TRBJ2-3
D: .
V: TRBV2
size: .
DNA: TGTGCCAGCAGGTTGACAGTTGGCACAGATACGCAGTATTTT
CDR3: CASRLTVGTDTQYF

J: TRBJ2-7
D: .
V: TRBV27
size: .
DNA: TGTGCCAGCAGTTTATCGGCACAGCCCTACGAGCAGTACTTC
CDR3: CASSLSAQPYEQYF

J: TRBJ2-1
D: TRBD1
V: TRBV19
size: few
DNA: TGTGCCAGTAGTATAGCGCCAGGGACAGAGGAGCAGTTCTTC
CDR3: CASSIAPGTEEQFF

J: TRBJ1-5
D: .
V: TRBV6-1
size: .
DNA: TGTGCCAGCAGTGACAGGGGTAATCAGCCCCAGCATTTT
CDR3: CASSDRGNQPQHF

J: TRBJ2-1
D: .
V: TRBV7-2
size: .
DNA: TGTGCCAGCAGCTTAGACGGGGGATACAATGAGCAGTTCTTC
CDR3: CASSLDGGYNEQFF

J: TRBJ2-5
D: .
V: TRBV5-1
size: .
DNA: TGCGCCAGCAGCTTTGGCCAGGGAATCGAGACCCAGTACTTC
CDR3: CASSFGQGIETQYF

J: TRBJ1-1
D: TRBD1
V: TRBV5-4
size: .
DNA: TGTGCCAGCAGACGGACAGGGGGCGACAGGACTGAAGCTTTCTTT
CDR3: CASRRTGGDRTEAFF

J: TRBJ2-2
D: .
V: TRBV9
size: .
DNA: TGTGCCAGCAGCGACTTCGGGGGGCGCGAGACCGGGGAGCTGTTTTTT
CDR3: CASSDFGGRETGELFF

J: TRBJ1-1
D: .
V: TRBV27
size: .
DNA: TGTGCCAGCACCTCCTGGGGCGGGGATCGAACTGAAGCTTTCTTT
CDR3: CASTSWGGDRTEAFF

J: TRBJ2-2
D: TRBD2
V: TRBV18
size: few
DNA: TGTGCCAGCTCACCCCGGGGGAGCGGGAGTGCCGGGGAGCTGTTTTTT
CDR3: CASSPRGSGSAGELFF

J: TRBJ1-2
D: .
V: TRBV4-3
size: .
DNA: TGCGCCAGCAGCCAAGTTATGACAGATTATGGCTACACCTTC
CDR3: CASSQVMTDYGYTF

J: TRBJ2-7
D: .
V: TRBV19
size: few
DNA: TGTGCCAGTAGTATACGAGGGGGTTTTCTCAACGAGCAGTACTTC
CDR3: CASSIRGGFLNEQYF

J: TRBJ1-6
D: .
V: TRBV13
size: .
DNA: TGTGCCAGCAGCTTCAGCAGGGTTGGATCACCCCTCCACTTT
CDR3: CASSFSRVGSPLHF

J: TRBJ2-1
D: TRBD2
V: TRBV3-1/TRBV3-2
size: once
DNA: TGTGCCAGCAGCCAAAGACTAGCGGGAGTTTCTGACAATGAGCAGTTCTTC
CDR3: CASSQRLAGVSDNEQFF

J: TRBJ2-2
D: .
V: TRBV4-3
size: once
DNA: TGCGCCAGCAGCCAAGATCCTAGGGGGACGGGCACCGGGGAGCTGTTTTTT
CDR3: CASSQDPRGTGTGELFF

J: TRBJ2-7
D: TRBD2
V: TRBV9
size: .
DNA: TGTGCCAGCAGCGCCCTCCACCTAGCGGGAGTAGCCGAGCAGTACTTC
CDR3: CASSALHLAGVAEQYF

J: TRBJ2-1
D: .
V: TRBV6-5
size: .
DNA: TGTGCCAGCAGTTACCAGGGGGGAATCGGTGAGCAGTTCTTC
CDR3: CASSYQGGIGEQFF

J: TRBJ1-1
D: .
V: TRBV5-6
size: .
DNA: TGTGCCAGCAGCTTGTGGGCTACAGTGAACACTGAAGCTTTCTTT
CDR3: CASSLWATVNTEAFF

J: TRBJ2-7
D: TRBD2
V: TRBV7-2
size: .
DNA: TGTGCCAGCAGCTTAGGGCTAGCGGGGGTGGGGGAGCAGTACTTC
CDR3: CASSLGLAGVGEQYF

J: TRBJ1-4
D: TRBD1
V: TRBV2
size: .
DNA: TGTGCCAGCAGTGAATTTGTAGGGACAGGGAAACTGTTTTTT
CDR3: CASSEFVGTGKLFF

J: TRBJ1-5
D: TRBD1
V: TRBV5-1
size: .
DNA: TGCGCCAGCAGCTTGGCGGGGACAGGTTATCAGCCCCAGCATTTT
CDR3: CASSLAGTGYQPQHF

J: TRBJ1-1
D: .
V: TRBV4-1
size: once
DNA: TGCGCCAGCAGCTCCGTATCGAGCACTGAAGCTTTCTTT
CDR3: CASSSVSSTEAFF

J: TRBJ1-4
D: .
V: TRBV19
size: few
DNA: TGTGCCAGTAGTATAGGTAATAATGAAAAACTGTTTTTT
CDR3: CASSIGNNEKLFF